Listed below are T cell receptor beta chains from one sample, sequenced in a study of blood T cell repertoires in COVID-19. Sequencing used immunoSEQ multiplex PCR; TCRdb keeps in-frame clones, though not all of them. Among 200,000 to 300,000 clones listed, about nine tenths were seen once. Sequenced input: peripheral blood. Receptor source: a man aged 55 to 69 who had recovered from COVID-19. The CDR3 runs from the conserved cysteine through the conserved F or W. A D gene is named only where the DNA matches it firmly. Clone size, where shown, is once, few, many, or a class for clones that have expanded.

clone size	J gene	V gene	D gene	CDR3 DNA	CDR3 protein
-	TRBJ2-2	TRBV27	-	TGTGCCAGCAGCCAAAACAGGTTTGGCGGGGAGCTGTTTTTT	CASSQNRFGGELFF
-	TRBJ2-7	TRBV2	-	TGTGCCAGCAGTGAGGGCAGCTCCTACGAGCAGTACTTC	CASSEGSSYEQYF
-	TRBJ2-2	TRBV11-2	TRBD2	TGTGCCAGCAGCTGGTTAGCGGGGTACACCGGGGAGCTGTTTTTT	CASSWLAGYTGELFF
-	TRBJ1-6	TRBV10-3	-	TGTGCCATCAGTGAGGGGGCGAATAATTCACCCCTCCACTTT	CAISEGANNSPLHF
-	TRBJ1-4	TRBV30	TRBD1	TGTGCCTGGAGTGTTGGGACAGGGAATGAAAAACTGTTTTTT	CAWSVGTGNEKLFF
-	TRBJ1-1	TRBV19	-	TGTGCCAGTAGTAGGTGGCCTTCCCCTGATGCTTTCTTT	CASSRWPSPDAFF
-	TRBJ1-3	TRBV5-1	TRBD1	TGCGCCAGCAGCAAGGGGACAGGGGAAGGAAACACCATATATTTT	CASSKGTGEGNTIYF
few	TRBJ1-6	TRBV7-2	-	TGTGCCAGCAGCTTTGAACCTCTGAGACCCCTCCACTTT	CASSFEPLRPLHF
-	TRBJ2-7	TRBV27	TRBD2	TGTGCCAGCAGTTCCAACAGAATAGCGGGGCCCTACGAGCAGTACTTC	CASSSNRIAGPYEQYF
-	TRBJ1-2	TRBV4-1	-	TGCGCCAGCAGCCGAGCGGACCGGGGCTACACCTTC	CASSRADRGYTF
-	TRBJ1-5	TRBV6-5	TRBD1	TGTGCCAGCAGTTCCAAAGCACAGGGGAAAATGGCCCAGCATTTT	CASSSKAQGKMAQHF
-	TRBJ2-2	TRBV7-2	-	TGTGCCAGCAGCCCAGGGCTCATCACGTCCTCCGGGGAGCTGTTTTTT	CASSPGLITSSGELFF
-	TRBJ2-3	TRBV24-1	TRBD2	TGTGCCACCAGTAAAACTAGCGGGGGTTCCTCAGATACGCAGTATTTT	CATSKTSGGSSDTQYF
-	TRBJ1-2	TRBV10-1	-	TGCGCCACCCCGTGCAGTGACTATGGCTACACCTTC	CATPCSDYGYTF
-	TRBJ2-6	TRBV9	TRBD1	TGTGCCAGCAGCGTAGAGGGGGCCGGTGGGGCCAACGTCCTGACTTTC	CASSVEGAGGANVLTF
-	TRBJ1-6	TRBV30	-	TGTGCCTGGAGGTGGAGGGATAATTCACCCCTCCACTTT	CAWRWRDNSPLHF
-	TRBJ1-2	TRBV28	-	TGTGCCAGCAGTCTAATGGGGAGGGGGACCTATGGCTACACCTTC	CASSLMGRGTYGYTF
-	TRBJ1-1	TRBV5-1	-	TGCGCCAGCAGACCGCGAACTGCCGGCAGGGTGGACACTGAAGCTTTCTTT	CASRPRTAGRVDTEAFF
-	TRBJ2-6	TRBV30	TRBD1	TGTGCCTGGAGCGGCCGACAGGGGGCTTATAGCGTCCTGACTTTC	CAWSGRQGAYSVLTF
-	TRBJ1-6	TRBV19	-	TGTGCCAGTAGTATAGCGGCAGGGATGAATTCACCCCTCCACTTT	CASSIAAGMNSPLHF
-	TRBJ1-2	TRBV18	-	TGTGCCAGCTCACCACCGAAGCTGGGGGGTACTAACTATGGCTACACCTTC	CASSPPKLGGTNYGYTF
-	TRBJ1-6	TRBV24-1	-	TGTGCCACCAGTGATTCACCCAGAGGTTCACCCCTCCACTTT	CATSDSPRGSPLHF
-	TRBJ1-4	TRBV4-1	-	TGCGCCAGCAGCACCGCCGGGACACTTAATGAAAAACTGTTTTTT	CASSTAGTLNEKLFF
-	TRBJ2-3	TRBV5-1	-	TGCGCCAGCAGCCTCCCGGGAGTGGATACGCAGTATTTT	CASSLPGVDTQYF
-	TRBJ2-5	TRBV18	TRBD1	TGTGCCAGCTCACCACTCGCCTCGGGTTCGGGGACAGGAGAGACCCAGTACTTC	CASSPLASGSGTGETQYF
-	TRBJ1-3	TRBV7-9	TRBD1	TGTGCCAGCAGCCCGTCGGACAGGGCCATATATTTT	CASSPSDRAIYF
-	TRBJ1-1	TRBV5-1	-	TGCGCCAGCAGCTTCCGGGAGAGAGGGGTCACTGAAGCTTTCTTT	CASSFRERGVTEAFF
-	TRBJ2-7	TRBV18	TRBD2	TGTGCCAGCTCACGACTTCGGACTAGCGGGGGGGCTGGCGAGCAGTACTTC	CASSRLRTSGGAGEQYF
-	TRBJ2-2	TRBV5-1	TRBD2	TGCGCCAGCAGCTCCCCCGAGCGGGGGGGGACCGGGGAGCTGTTTTTT	CASSSPERGGTGELFF
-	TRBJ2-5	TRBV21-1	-	TGTGCCAGCAGCAAAGGCCCAGGGAAAGAGACCCAGTACTTC	CASSKGPGKETQYF
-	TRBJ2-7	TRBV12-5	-	TGTGCTAGTGGGGCAGGCCTATCCTACGAGCAGTACTTC	CASGAGLSYEQYF
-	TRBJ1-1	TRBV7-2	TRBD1	TGTGCCAGCAGCCAGGGACAGGTTTTGGGAGGAGCTTTCTTT	CASSQGQVLGGAFF
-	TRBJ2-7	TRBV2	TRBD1	TGTGCCAGCAGGGGGACAGGTTGGGCCTACGAGCAGTACTTC	CASRGTGWAYEQYF
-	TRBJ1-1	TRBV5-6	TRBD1	TGTGCCAGCAGCTATACAGGGGTTGGGAACACTGAAGCTTTCTTT	CASSYTGVGNTEAFF
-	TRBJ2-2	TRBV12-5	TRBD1	TGTGCTAGTGGTTCAGGGGGCGGGAACACCGGGGAGCTGTTTTTT	CASGSGGGNTGELFF
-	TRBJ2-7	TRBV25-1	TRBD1	TGTGCCAGCAGTGAATATGGGACAGGGGACGAGCAGTACTTC	CASSEYGTGDEQYF
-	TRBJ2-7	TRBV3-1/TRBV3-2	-	TGTGCCAGCAGCCCAGGGCGGGAGCAGTACTTC	CASSPGREQYF